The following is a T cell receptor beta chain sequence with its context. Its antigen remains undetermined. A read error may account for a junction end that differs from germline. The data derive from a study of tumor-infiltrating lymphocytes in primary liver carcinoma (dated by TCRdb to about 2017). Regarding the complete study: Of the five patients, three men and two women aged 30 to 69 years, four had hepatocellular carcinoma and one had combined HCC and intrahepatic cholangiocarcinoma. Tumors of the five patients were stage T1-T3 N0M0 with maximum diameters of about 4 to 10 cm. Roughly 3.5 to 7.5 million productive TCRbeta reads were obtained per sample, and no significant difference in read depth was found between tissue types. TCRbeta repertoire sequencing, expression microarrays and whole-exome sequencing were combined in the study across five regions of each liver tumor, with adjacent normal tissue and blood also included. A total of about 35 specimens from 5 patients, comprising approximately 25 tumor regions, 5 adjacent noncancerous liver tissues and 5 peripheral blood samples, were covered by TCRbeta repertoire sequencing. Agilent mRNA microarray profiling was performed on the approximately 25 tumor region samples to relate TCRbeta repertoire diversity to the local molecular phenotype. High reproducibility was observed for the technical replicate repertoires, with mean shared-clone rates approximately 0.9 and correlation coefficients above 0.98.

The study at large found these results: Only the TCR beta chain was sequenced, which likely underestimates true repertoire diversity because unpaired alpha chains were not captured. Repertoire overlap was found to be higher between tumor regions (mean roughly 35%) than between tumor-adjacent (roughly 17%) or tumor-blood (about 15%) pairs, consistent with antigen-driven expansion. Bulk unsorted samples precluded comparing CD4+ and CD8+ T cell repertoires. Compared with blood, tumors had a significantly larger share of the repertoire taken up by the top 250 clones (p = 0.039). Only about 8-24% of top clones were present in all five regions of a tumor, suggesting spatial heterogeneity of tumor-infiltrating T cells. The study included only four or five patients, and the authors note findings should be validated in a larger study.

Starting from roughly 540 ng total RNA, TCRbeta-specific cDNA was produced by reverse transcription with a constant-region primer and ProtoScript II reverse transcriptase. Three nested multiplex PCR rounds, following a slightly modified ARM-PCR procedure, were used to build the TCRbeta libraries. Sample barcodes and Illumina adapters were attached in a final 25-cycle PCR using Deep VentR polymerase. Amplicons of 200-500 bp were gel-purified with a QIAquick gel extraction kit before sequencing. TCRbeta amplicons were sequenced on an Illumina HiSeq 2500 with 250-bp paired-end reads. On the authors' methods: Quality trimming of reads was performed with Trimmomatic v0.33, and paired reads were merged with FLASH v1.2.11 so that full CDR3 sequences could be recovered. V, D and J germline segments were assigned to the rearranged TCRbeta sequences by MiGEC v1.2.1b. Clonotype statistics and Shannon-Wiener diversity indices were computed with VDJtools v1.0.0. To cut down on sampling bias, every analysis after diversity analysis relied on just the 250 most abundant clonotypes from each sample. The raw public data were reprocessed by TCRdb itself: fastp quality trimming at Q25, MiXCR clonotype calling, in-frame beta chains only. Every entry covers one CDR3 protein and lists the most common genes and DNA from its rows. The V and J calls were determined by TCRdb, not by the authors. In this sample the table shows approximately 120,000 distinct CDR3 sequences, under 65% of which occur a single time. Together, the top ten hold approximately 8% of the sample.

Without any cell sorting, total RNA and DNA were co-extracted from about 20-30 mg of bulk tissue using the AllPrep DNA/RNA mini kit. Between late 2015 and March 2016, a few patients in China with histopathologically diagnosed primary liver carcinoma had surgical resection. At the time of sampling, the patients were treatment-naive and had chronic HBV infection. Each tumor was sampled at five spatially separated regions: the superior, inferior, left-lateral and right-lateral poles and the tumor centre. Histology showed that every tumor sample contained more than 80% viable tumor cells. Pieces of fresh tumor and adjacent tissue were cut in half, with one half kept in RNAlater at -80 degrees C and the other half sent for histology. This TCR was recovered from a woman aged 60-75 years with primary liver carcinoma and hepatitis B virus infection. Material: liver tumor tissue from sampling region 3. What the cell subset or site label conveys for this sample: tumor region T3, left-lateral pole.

The CDR3 here reads CAGSRGVGVRTGELFF. The nucleotide sequence reads TGTGCCGGCAGCCGCGGCGTGGGGGTTCGAACCGGGGAGCTGTTTTTT. This receptor chain uses TRBV11-2 and TRBJ2-2; the D region may be TRBD1 or TRBD2, each matching 5 bases equally. CDR1 and CDR2 (SGHAT, FQNNGV) derive from the germline V gene. The CDR3 goes from the cysteine to the phenylalanine over 16 residues. The kept DNA is CDR3 alone, 48 bases in frame from the first base. Beyond the CDR3, the reference TRBV11-2 and TRBJ2-2 genes provide the residues; the full variable domain reads: EAGVAQSPRYKIIEKRQSVAFWCNPISGHATLYWYQQILGQGPKLLIQFQNNGVVDDSQLPKDRFSAERLKGVDSTLKIQPAKLEDSAVYLCAGSRGVGVRTGELFFGEGSRLTVL.